This is a list of T cell receptor beta chains from one sample in a study of cytomegalovirus exposure and HLA in healthy donors. Assay: immunoSEQ multiplex PCR; the TCRdb copy retains only in-frame clones and omits some. The ten most abundant clones cover 2.5% to 3% of a sample with 100,000 to 150,000 clones. The sample taken for sequencing was PBMCs. The source is a man aged 25 to 40 in good health and CMV-seronegative. Each CDR3 is given with its conserved first and last residue. Fields, in order: CDR3 length, J gene, V gene, D gene, CDR3 protein, CDR3 DNA. The D gene is left open where the match is weak.

>16|TRBJ1-6|TRBV7-3|TRBD1
CASSLTGTALNSPLHF
TGTGCCAGCAGCTTAACGGGGACAGCCTTGAATTCACCCCTCCACTTT
>14|TRBJ2-7|TRBV15|TRBD2
CATSGGREAGEQYF
TGTGCCACCTCAGGCGGGCGGGAGGCGGGGGAGCAGTACTTC
>14|TRBJ2-7|TRBV19|TRBD2
CASSFSGVDYEQYF
TGTGCCAGTAGTTTTAGCGGGGTGGACTACGAGCAGTACTTC
>14|TRBJ1-2|TRBV14|.
CASSRQGPGDGYTF
TGTGCCAGCAGCCGTCAGGGGCCGGGTGATGGCTACACCTTC
>15|TRBJ2-7|TRBV5-4|TRBD1
CASSSAGTGGYEQYF
TGTGCCAGCAGCTCCGCTGGGACAGGGGGATACGAGCAGTACTTC
>13|TRBJ1-1|TRBV4-3|.
CASSQDRGTEAFF
TGCGCCAGCAGCCAAGATCGAGGAACTGAAGCTTTCTTT
>14|TRBJ2-3|TRBV30|TRBD2
CAWAGTSGIGTQYF
TGTGCCTGGGCCGGGACTAGCGGGATAGGTACGCAGTATTTT
>15|TRBJ2-3|TRBV28|.
CASCTAGSGTDTQYF
TGTGCCAGCTGCACGGCGGGTAGTGGGACAGATACGCAGTATTTT
>15|TRBJ2-2|TRBV9|TRBD1
CASSVEDRRSGELFF
TGTGCCAGCAGCGTAGAGGACAGGCGGTCCGGGGAGCTGTTTTTT
>13|TRBJ2-1|TRBV27|.
CASSLGASNEQFF
TGTGCCAGCAGTTTAGGGGCTAGCAATGAGCAGTTCTTC
>12|TRBJ2-6|TRBV6-5|.
CATLSGANVLTF
TGTGCCACCCTCTCTGGGGCCAACGTCCTGACTTTC
>13|TRBJ2-5|TRBV18|TRBD2
CASSGTSGETQYF
TGTGCCAGCTCCGGGACTAGCGGGGAGACCCAGTACTTC
>17|TRBJ2-1|TRBV30|TRBD2
CAWSVRLAGAVGNEQFF
TGTGCCTGGAGTGTACGCCTAGCGGGAGCGGTGGGCAATGAGCAGTTCTTC
>16|TRBJ1-4|TRBV28|.
CASTNPGLRSNEKLFF
TGTGCCAGCACCAACCCGGGACTCAGATCTAATGAAAAACTGTTTTTT
>16|TRBJ2-3|TRBV11-2|TRBD2
CASSLGASGYTDTQYF
TGTGCCAGCAGCTTAGGGGCTAGCGGATACACAGATACGCAGTATTTT
>15|TRBJ2-7|TRBV28|TRBD2
CASSGLAVVSYEQYF
TGTGCCAGCAGCGGACTAGCCGTTGTCTCCTACGAGCAGTACTTC
>13|TRBJ2-1|TRBV2|TRBD1
CATEPTGSNEQFF
TGTGCCACCGAACCGACAGGGAGCAATGAGCAGTTCTTC
>11|TRBJ2-7|TRBV20-1|.
CSTRGRVEQYF
TGCAGTACTAGAGGTCGAGTCGAGCAGTACTTC
>15|TRBJ1-4|TRBV5-1|.
CASSVSGSPVGKLFF
TGCGCCAGCAGCGTGTCCGGGTCCCCCGTCGGGAAACTGTTTTTT
>14|TRBJ1-1|TRBV4-1|.
CASSQDPGDTEAFF
TGCGCCAGCAGCCAAGATCCGGGGGACACTGAAGCTTTCTTT
>15|TRBJ1-6|TRBV5-4|TRBD1
CASSPTDFQGGPLHF
TGTGCCAGCAGCCCGACGGACTTCCAGGGGGGACCCCTCCACTTT
>16|TRBJ2-3|TRBV7-3|TRBD2
CASSPRGEGSTDTQYF
TGTGCCAGCAGCCCTCGGGGGGAGGGGAGCACAGATACGCAGTATTTT